Presented here are 7 T cell receptor beta chains from one specimen sequenced in a study of blood T cell repertoires in COVID-19. Assay: immunoSEQ multiplex PCR; the TCRdb copy retains only in-frame clones and omits some. The profile covers about 99,000 clones, with around 83% appearing a single time and over 10% taken by the ten largest. Material: peripheral blood. These receptors were collected from a woman aged 60-75 years in a cohort sampled during active or convalescent COVID-19.

The rearrangement joins TRBV27 to TRBJ2-1; D may be TRBD2 (7 bases). Trimming left V 6 bases short and J 4 bases short, with 13 bases between. CDR1 is MNHEY, CDR2 SMNVEV, per germline (reference sequence). CDR3 length: 14 residues. The CDR3 is CASRGGGFYNEQFF. The CDR3 DNA is TGTGCCAGCAGGGGAGGGGGATTTTACAATGAGCAGTTCTTC.

The gene calls are TRBV4-1 and TRBJ1-5, with D perhaps TRBD1 (5 bases). V was pared by 0 bases and J by 3 bases, with 9 bases between. Per the germline V gene, CDR1 is MGHRA and CDR2 is YSYEKL. The CDR3 loop spans 15 amino acids. DNA of the CDR3: TGCGCCAGCAGCCAAGAAGCAGGGAACAATCAGCCCCAGCATTTT. It encodes CASSQEAGNNQPQHF.

The chain employs TRBV30 and TRBJ1-4, with D maybe TRBD1 (5 bases). The V gene lost 1 base and the J gene lost 8 bases, with 11 bases spanning the gap. The length of the CDR3 is 13 residues. Germline CDR1 and CDR2: GTSNPN and SVGIG (reference sequence). As DNA, the CDR3 is TGTGCCTGGAGTGAGCAGGGCTGGGAAAAACTGTTTTTT. Amino acid sequence: CAWSEQGWEKLFF.

This chain's CDR3 is CASSVETGRGAEQYF. In DNA, the CDR3 is TGTGCCAGCAGCGTTGAGACAGGCCGAGGCGCCGAGCAGTACTTC. The chain uses TRBV9 and TRBJ2-7, with a tentative D call TRBD1 (6 bases). Germline CDR1 SGDLS, CDR2 YYNGEE. Trimming took off 2 bases at V and 6 bases at J, with 18 bases between the two ends. This CDR3 is 15 amino acids long.

This rearrangement joins TRBV7-8 to TRBJ2-1; D remains ambiguous. Germline V gene sequence: CDR1 SGHVS, CDR2 FQNEAQ. Trimming removed 1 base from V and 8 bases from J, with 9 bases in between. The CDR3 has 13 amino acids. The CDR3, as DNA: TGTGCCAGCAGCTTAGGTCGGGTGGATGAGCAGTTCTTC. Its protein product is CASSLGRVDEQFF.

The chain has TRBV19 and TRBJ1-1; weak D call: TRBD1 (6 bases). Trimming stripped 3 bases from V and 3 bases from J, with 17 bases between. This CDR3 contains 16 residues. Per the germline V gene, CDR1 is LNHDA and CDR2 is SQIVND (reference sequence). The CDR3 nucleotides are TGTGCCAGTAGTATTACGGGGGGGGCGTTGGACACTGAAGCTTTCTTT. Its translation: CASSITGGALDTEAFF.

The rearrangement joins TRBV4-1 to TRBJ2-3; tentatively, D is TRBD1 (5 bases). This CDR3 has 18 residues. Per the germline V gene, CDR1 is MGHRA and CDR2 is YSYEKL. The V and J ends lost 0 bases and 2 bases respectively, with 18 bases between them. The CDR3 region is CASSQDRWGVPDTDTQYF. The CDR3 DNA follows: TGCGCCAGCAGCCAAGACCGATGGGGCGTCCCTGACACAGATACGCAGTATTTT.